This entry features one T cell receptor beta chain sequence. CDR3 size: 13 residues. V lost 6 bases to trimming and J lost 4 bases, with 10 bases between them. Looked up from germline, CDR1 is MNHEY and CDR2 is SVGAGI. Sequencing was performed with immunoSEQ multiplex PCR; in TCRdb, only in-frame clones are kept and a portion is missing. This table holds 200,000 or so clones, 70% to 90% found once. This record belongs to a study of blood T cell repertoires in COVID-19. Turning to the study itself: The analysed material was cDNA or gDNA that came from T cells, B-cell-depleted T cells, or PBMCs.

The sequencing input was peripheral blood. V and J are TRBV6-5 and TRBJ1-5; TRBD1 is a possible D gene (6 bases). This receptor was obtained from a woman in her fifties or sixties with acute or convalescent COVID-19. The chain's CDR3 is CASRPDRNQPQHF. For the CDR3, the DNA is TGTGCCAGCAGGCCCGACAGGAATCAGCCCCAGCATTTT.